The clone carrying this T cell receptor beta chain was observed a handful of times. These data originate in a study of human T cells and chemical hapten exposure. As for time point: pre-sensitization, week 0. Described treatment: therapeutic diphenylcyclopropenone sensitization with weekly scalp DPC. The library tagged each cDNA molecule with unique molecular identifiers. TCRdb analysed the RACE reads with MiXCR anew, one entry per CDR3 protein. Among 120,000 or so distinct CDR3 sequences, approximately 13% were seen once, and the ten largest hold roughly 3.1%. Germline V gives CDR1 DFQATT, CDR2 SNEGSKA (reference sequence). Trimming took 0 bases from V and 9 from J, leaving 8 bases between them. The length of the CDR3 is 11 residues.

The rearrangement uses TRBV20-1 and TRBJ1-1; D unclear. The receptor's source is a woman aged 18 to 35 with alopecia areata. Some clones in this sample may be carry-over from other donors' samples. The input for sequencing was whole blood, taken in connection with sensitization to the hapten diphenylcyclopropenone (DPC). The CDR3 DNA sequence: TGCAGTGCTAGAGATGGTAGGAAAGCTTTCTTT. Encoded protein: CSARDGRKAFF.